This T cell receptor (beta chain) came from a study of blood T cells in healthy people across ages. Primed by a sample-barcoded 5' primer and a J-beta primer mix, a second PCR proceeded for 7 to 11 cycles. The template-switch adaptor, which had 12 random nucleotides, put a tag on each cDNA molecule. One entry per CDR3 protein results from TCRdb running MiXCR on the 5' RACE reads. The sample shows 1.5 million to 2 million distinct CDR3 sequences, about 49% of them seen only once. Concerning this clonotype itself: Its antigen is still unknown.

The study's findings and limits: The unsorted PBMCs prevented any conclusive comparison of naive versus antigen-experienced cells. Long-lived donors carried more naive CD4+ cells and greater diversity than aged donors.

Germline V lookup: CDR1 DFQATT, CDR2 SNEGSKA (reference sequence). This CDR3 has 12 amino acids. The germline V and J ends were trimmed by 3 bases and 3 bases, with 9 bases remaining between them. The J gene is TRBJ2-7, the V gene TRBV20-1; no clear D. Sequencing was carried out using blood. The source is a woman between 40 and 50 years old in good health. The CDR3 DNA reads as TGCAGTGCTAGGAACAGCCTCTACGAGCAGTACTTC. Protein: CSARNSLYEQYF.